These 7 T cell receptor beta chains came from one sample sequenced in a study of regulatory T cells in long-lasting Graves disease. Assembly of TCR beta libraries relied on iRepertoire HTBI primers together with Arm-PCR of CDR3 regions. In TCRdb, the multiplex PCR reads were re-called with MiXCR into one record per CDR3 protein. The data hold fewer than 550,000 distinct CDR3 sequences, with about 16% observed a single time. Sample time point: newly diagnosed GD, antithyroid drugs for less than 3 months. RNA from PBMCs was the source of the TCR library. These data were likewise used in another study, on T cells in Graves' hyperthyroidism and ophthalmopathy.

This specimen consisted of peripheral blood mononuclear cells (PBMCs), obtained at new diagnosis, from a patient treated with antithyroid drugs. The source of these receptors is a middle-aged woman with Graves disease.

The DNA of the CDR3 is TGTGCCAGCAGTTCTGAAATCGGCAGGGTCACAGATACGCAGTATTTT. Translating gives CASSSEIGRVTDTQYF. The chain is built from TRBV27 and TRBJ2-3, with D perhaps TRBD1 (5 bases). The CDR3 covers 16 residues. V dropped 4 bases and J dropped 2 bases, with 16 bases sitting between them. Germline assignment: CDR1 MNHEY and CDR2 SMNVEV (reference sequence).

The CDR3 nucleotides read TGCGCCAGCAGCCACCCGGGGGGGACAAGTCGTAAAAACATTCAGTACTTC. Encoded protein: CASSHPGGTSRKNIQYF. The rearrangement uses TRBV5-1 and TRBJ2-4, with 8 bases lining up with TRBD2. CDR3 length: 17 amino acids. CDR1 SGHRS and CDR2 YFSETQ come from the germline V gene. J lost 4 bases, V lost 4 bases, and 13 bases had no gene match.

This chain uses TRBV3-1 with TRBJ1-5; no firm D call. The CDR3 is 15 amino acids. Germline CDR1 is LGHDT and CDR2 is YNNKEL (reference sequence). V gave up 3 bases and J gave up 7 bases, with 16 bases separating them. CDR3 region: CASSQWSGLAQPQHF. The CDR3 nucleotides are TGTGCCAGCAGCCAGTGGTCGGGGTTAGCGCAGCCCCAGCATTTT.

The chain uses TRBV19 and TRBJ1-1; the D gene is possibly TRBD1 (5 bases). CDR3 size: 15 residues. The V gene's germline CDR1 is LNHDA and CDR2 SQIVND (reference sequence). V was trimmed by 6 bases and J by 1 base, leaving 15 bases between them. The CDR3 bases are TGTGCCAGTAGGCCGACGAGGGGAACGAACACTGAAGCTTTCTTT. The encoded protein is CASRPTRGTNTEAFF.

The V call is TRBV28, the J call TRBJ1-6, with 7 nucleotides matching TRBD1. The CDR3 totals 14 residues. V dropped 8 bases and J dropped 11; count of bases not matched to a gene: 12. CDR1 is MDHEN, CDR2 SYDVKM, per germline. The CDR3 loop is CASSIGGTNPPLHF. The CDR3 nucleotides are TGTGCCAGCTCCATAGGGGGCACAAATCCACCCCTCCACTTT.

This clonotype has a count of ten or more. CDR3 region: CASRQPGGEQFF. The CDR3 coding sequence is TGTGCCAGCAGGCAGCCAGGGGGTGAGCAGTTCTTC. J is TRBJ2-1 and V is TRBV5-6; 7 nucleotides agree with TRBD1. The CDR3 contains 12 residues. After removal of 5 bases from V and 9 bases from J, the junction contained 5 bases not matched to a gene. Germline V gene data show CDR1 as SGHDT and CDR2 as YYEEEE.

As regards this clonotype: A much more abundant neighbour one base away suggests this may be a read error. The gene calls are TRBV18 and TRBJ2-7; 9 positions match TRBD2. Germline CDR1 KGHSH, CDR2 LQKENI. The CDR3 consists of 13 residues. CDR3 in amino acids: CAGSRGGEYEQYF. CDR3 DNA: TGTGCCGGCTCACGCGGGGGGGAGTACGAGCAGTACTTC. The full variable domain, completed using reference TRBV18 and TRBJ2-7, is NAGVMQNPRHLVRRRGQEARLRCSPMKGHSHVYWYRQLPEEGLKFMVYLQKENIIDESGMPKERFSAEFPKEGPSILRIQQVVRGDSAAYFCAGSRGGEYEQYFGPGTRLTVT.